One sample yielded the 12 T cell receptor beta chains listed below, sequenced in a study of T-cell memory formation after mild COVID-19. TCRdb processed the 5' RACE reads anew with MiXCR; each CDR3 protein has one entry. The sample shows approximately 50,000 distinct CDR3 sequences, approximately 9% of them seen only once. What was sequenced was PBMCs or a T cell subset sorted from them (not recorded which). These receptors all stem from an adult woman who had mild COVID-19 (a few samples of this study predate the infection). Cell type and time point are not known.

CDR3 nucleotide sequence: TGTGCCAGCAGTTACATCGTGGGAGGGGGCCGCACTGAAGCTTTCTTT. Protein: CASSYIVGGGRTEAFF. The chain couples TRBV6-5 to TRBJ1-1; 7 bases align to TRBD1. From germline, CDR1 is MNHEY and CDR2 SVGAGI. V was clipped by 2 bases and J by 4 bases; unmatched bases: 10. This CDR3 has 16 residues.

The sample holds a few counts of this clonotype. The chain recombines TRBV7-9 with TRBJ1-1; 7 bases agree with TRBD1. The germline CDR1 and CDR2 sequences are SEHNR and FQNEAQ (reference sequence). This CDR3 has 15 amino acids. V was pared by 3 bases and J by 1 base, with 5 bases of the junction left unmatched. The DNA for the CDR3 is TGTGCCAGCAGCTTCGGGGACAGAAAGAACACTGAAGCTTTCTTT. This gives the protein CASSFGDRKNTEAFF.

The CDR3 sequence is CASSPLAGGISYEQYF. CDR3 in DNA: TGTGCCAGCAGCCCACTAGCGGGAGGAATCTCCTACGAGCAGTACTTC. The chain employs TRBV6-5 and TRBJ2-7; TRBD2 matches 12 bases. V lost 6 bases and J lost 0; bases outside the gene matches: 6. CDR1 and CDR2 from the germline V gene are MNHEY and SVGAGI. This CDR3 comprises 16 residues.

This clonotype was seen repeatedly, ten times or more. The V and J genes are TRBV6-5 and TRBJ2-2, with a possible D match to TRBD2 (6 bases). The CDR3 runs to 14 residues. V dropped 4 bases and J dropped 7 bases, with 13 bases sitting between them. In germline, CDR1 is MNHEY, CDR2 SVGAGI. The CDR3 spells CASSSRRAGGELFF. The CDR3 DNA is TGTGCCAGCAGTTCCAGGCGAGCGGGCGGGGAGCTGTTTTTT.

The V gene is TRBV12-3 or TRBV12-4, the J gene TRBJ2-7; possibly TRBD2 for D (6 bases). Trimming pared 7 bases from V and 3 bases from J, leaving 13 bases between. The CDR3 has 13 amino acids. CDR3 sequence: CASTGSGYYEQYF. The CDR3 nucleotides read TGTGCCAGCACTGGTAGCGGCTACTACGAGCAGTACTTC.

This rearrangement joins TRBV7-9 to TRBJ2-1, with 7 bases aligning to TRBD2. V was clipped by 5 bases and J by 14 bases; unmatched bases: 9. The CDR3 runs 12 residues. Germline CDR1 reads SEHNR; CDR2 reads FQNEAQ (reference sequence). CDR3 coding DNA: TGTGCCAGCAGCCCTGGGACTACGAAGGAGTTCTTC. Its protein product is CASSPGTTKEFF.

The genes are TRBV7-6 and TRBJ2-1; possibly TRBD2 for D (5 bases). Trimming removed 4 bases at V and 10 bases at J, with 11 bases between. This CDR3 spans 12 amino acids. Germline V lookup: CDR1 SGHVS, CDR2 FNYEAQ. In nucleotides, the CDR3 is TGTGCCAGCAGCTACTCATGGGAGGAGCAGTTCTTC. Amino acid sequence: CASSYSWEEQFF.

The V call is TRBV6-5, the J call TRBJ1-3, with D hard to call. The length of the CDR3 is 15 residues. V was trimmed by 2 bases and J by 1 base, leaving 9 bases between them. CDR1 MNHEY and CDR2 SVGAGI come from the germline V gene. CDR3 amino acids: CASSYARQSGNTIYF. The DNA of the CDR3 is TGTGCCAGCAGTTACGCCCGGCAATCTGGAAACACCATATATTTT.

The chain couples TRBV5-1 to TRBJ2-1; D perhaps matches TRBD2 (5 bases). The CDR3 has 14 residues. The germline CDR1 and CDR2 sequences are SGHRS and YFSETQ. Between the trimmed V and J ends, which lost 2 bases and 8 bases, there was a span of 14 bases. The CDR3 is CASSFRPGGHEQFF. The CDR3 DNA reads TGCGCCAGCAGCTTCAGACCCGGAGGCCATGAGCAGTTCTTC.

This clonotype was detected a few times. The V and J genes are TRBV5-8 and TRBJ2-1; D ambiguous. Trimming stripped 2 bases from V and 8 bases from J, with 8 bases between. Germline values: CDR1 SGHTS, CDR2 YDEGEE. This CDR3 has 12 amino acids. CDR3 amino acids: CASSFLGDEQFF. The DNA of the CDR3 is TGTGCCAGCAGCTTTCTGGGCGATGAGCAGTTCTTC.

This clonotype was observed a handful of times. J is TRBJ2-7 and V is TRBV7-8; perhaps TRBD2 as D (5 bases). CDR1 and CDR2 from the germline V gene are SGHVS and FQNEAQ. V shed 5 bases and J shed 6 bases, with 11 bases lying between them. The CDR3 sequence is 12 residues long. The CDR3 protein is CASSQSGSEQYF. In nucleotides, the CDR3 is TGTGCCAGCAGCCAGAGTGGGAGCGAGCAGTACTTC.

This clonotype came up many times. The chain is built from TRBV29-1 and TRBJ1-1; perhaps TRBD1 as D (6 bases). CDR3 size: 15 residues. V shed 0 bases and J shed 1 base, with 12 bases lying between them. Germline CDR1 reads SQVTM; CDR2 reads ANQGSEA. DNA of the CDR3: TGCAGCGTTGAAGATCTTCGGGGGGCGAACACTGAAGCTTTCTTT. Protein product: CSVEDLRGANTEAFF.